These 31 T cell receptor beta chains came from one sample sequenced in a study of T cell repertoires in cytomegalovirus infection. In TCRdb, the reads were re-called with MiXCR into one record per CDR3 protein. The sample carries around 290,000 distinct CDR3 sequences, under 30% recorded once. The sample consisted of PBMCs. The receptors come from a human donor in good health (CMV status not recorded). Some clones in this sample may be carry-over from other donors' samples.

The gene calls are TRBV20-1 and TRBJ1-4; D uncertain. V shed 7 bases and J shed 8 bases, with 20 bases lying between them. CDR3 length: 14 amino acids. The germline gives CDR1 DFQATT, CDR2 SNEGSKA (reference sequence). Written as DNA, the CDR3 is TGCAGTGGGATTGAAGTAGGGCTTGGGGAAAAACTGTTTTTT. It yields the protein CSGIEVGLGEKLFF.

This clonotype has more than one count but fewer than ten. The chain is built from TRBV28 and TRBJ1-1; perhaps TRBD1 as D (6 bases). Germline V gives CDR1 MDHEN, CDR2 SYDVKM. This CDR3 is built from 17 residues. Trimming removed 1 base at V and 3 bases at J, with 18 bases between. The DNA of the CDR3 is TGTGCCAGCAGTTTATCAGGGGCTCCACGGATCGACACTGAAGCTTTCTTT. It translates to CASSLSGAPRIDTEAFF.

This clonotype was detected only a few times. The chain is built from TRBV20-1 and TRBJ2-5, with D possibly being TRBD2 (5 bases). This CDR3 is 14 amino acids long. V lost 7 bases and J lost 3, with 18 bases in between. Germline V gives CDR1 DFQATT, CDR2 SNEGSKA (reference sequence). CDR3 in amino acids: CSVPKRAEEETQYF. As DNA, the CDR3 is TGCAGTGTCCCCAAGAGGGCCGAGGAAGAGACCCAGTACTTC.

This clonotype was recorded only once. The genes are TRBV12-3 or TRBV12-4 and TRBJ2-7; D unresolved. Trimming stripped 2 bases from V and 0 bases from J, with 8 bases between. The CDR3 covers 14 residues. CDR3 sequence reads: CASSLTEGSYEQYF. CDR3 coding DNA: TGTGCCAGCAGTTTAACCGAAGGCTCCTACGAGCAGTACTTC.

The rearrangement links TRBV6-2 or TRBV6-3 to TRBJ2-3, with TRBD2 matching 8 bases. The trim removed 6 bases at V and 7 bases at J, leaving 3 bases unmatched. Germline loops: CDR1 MNHEY, CDR2 SVGEGT. The length of the CDR3 is 12 residues. The CDR3 sequence is CASRAGGNTQYF. DNA for the CDR3: TGTGCCAGCAGGGCGGGAGGAAATACGCAGTATTTT.

In this sample, this clonotype turned up many times. The V gene is TRBV6-4, the J gene TRBJ2-3, with TRBD1 identical over 7 bases. Germline V lookup: CDR1 MRHNA, CDR2 SNTAGT. The CDR3 is 15 amino acids. J gave up 2 bases and V 2 bases, and 4 bases lay outside the gene matches. The CDR3 is CASSDGDRDTDTQYF. Here the CDR3 DNA reads TGTGCCAGCAGTGACGGGGACAGAGACACAGATACGCAGTATTTT.

The V and J genes are TRBV5-1 and TRBJ1-1; D gene ambiguous. The germline V gene has CDR1 SGHRS and CDR2 YFSETQ. The CDR3 extends over 14 amino acids. V shed 4 bases and J shed 5 bases, with 15 bases lying between them. As DNA, the CDR3 is TGCGCCAGCAGCCCGCGACTGCCTGGGACTGAAGCTTTCTTT. It codes for CASSPRLPGTEAFF. Full variable domain (rest looked up from reference TRBV5-1 and TRBJ1-1): KAGVTQTPRYLIKTRGQQVTLSCSPISGHRSVSWYQQTPGQGLQFLFEYFSETQRNKGNFPGRFSGRQFSNSRSEMNVSTLELGDSALYLCASSPRLPGTEAFFGQGTRLTVV.

In this sample, this clonotype turned up a few times. The V call is TRBV11-2, the J call TRBJ2-5; D is unclear. Per germline, CDR1 SGHAT and CDR2 FQNNGV. V gave up 0 bases and J gave up 1 base, with 6 bases separating them. The CDR3 length is 14 residues. The CDR3 DNA reads TGTGCCAGCAGCTTAGACGCAGCCCAAGAGACCCAGTACTTC. Its protein is CASSLDAAQETQYF.

This clonotype was seen only a few times. V usage is TRBV28 and J usage is TRBJ1-5; D possibly corresponds to TRBD1 (6 bases). Trimming removed 6 bases at V and 3 bases at J, with 12 bases between. The CDR3 runs 14 residues. CDR1 and CDR2 from the germline V gene are MDHEN and SYDVKM. The CDR3 spells CASSPGVANQPQHF. The CDR3 nucleotides read TGTGCCAGCAGCCCAGGGGTGGCCAATCAGCCCCAGCATTTT.

This clonotype was detected only a few times. This chain uses TRBV28 with TRBJ1-5; weak D call: TRBD1 (6 bases). The germline CDR1 and CDR2 sequences are MDHEN and SYDVKM. The CDR3 loop spans 17 amino acids. V lost 0 bases, J lost 2 bases, and 14 bases lay in between. The CDR3 protein is CASSLWGGAEGNQPQHF. Here the CDR3 DNA reads TGTGCCAGCAGTTTATGGGGGGGGGCGGAGGGCAATCAGCCCCAGCATTTT.

This clonotype appeared a few times. The rearrangement uses TRBV6-5 and TRBJ1-5; unclear D gene. With 1 base removed from V and 7 bases from J, the gap between germline ends came to 11 bases. There are 14 residues in the CDR3. Germline CDR1 MNHEY, CDR2 SVGAGI. CDR3 sequence reads: CASSYLGSGQPQHF. The CDR3 region has the DNA TGTGCCAGCAGTTACTTAGGGTCCGGGCAGCCCCAGCATTTT.

In this sample, this clonotype turned up a few times. This chain joins TRBV7-2 and TRBJ2-3; D is uncertain. V shed 4 bases and J shed 5 bases, with 7 bases lying between them. CDR3 length: 12 amino acids. Germline V gene data show CDR1 as SGHTA and CDR2 as FQGNSA. The CDR3 loop is CASSSDIDTQYF. The CDR3 DNA reads TGTGCCAGCAGCTCAGACATAGATACGCAGTATTTT.

This CDR3 is CATRDSYYGYTF. The CDR3 bases are TGTGCCACACGGGACAGCTACTATGGCTACACCTTC. This chain connects TRBV19 to TRBJ1-2, with TRBD1 matching over 7 bases. In germline, CDR1 is LNHDA, CDR2 SQIVND (reference sequence). The CDR3 sequence is 12 residues long. The J segment lost 3 bases and the V segment lost 10 bases, leaving 5 bases of the junction unmatched.

The chain carries TRBV7-6 and TRBJ1-3; D is unresolved. The V end was cut by 5 bases, the J end by 0 bases, with 20 bases between. This CDR3 is built from 18 residues. In germline, CDR1 is SGHVS, CDR2 FNYEAQ. DNA of the CDR3: TGTGCCAGCAGCCCCTTGGCTGGCAGGAGCATCTCTGGAAACACCATATATTTT. Translated, it gives CASSPLAGRSISGNTIYF. The whole variable domain, filled in from reference TRBV7-6 and TRBJ1-3, reads GAGVSQSPRYKVTKRGQDVALRCDPISGHVSLYWYRQALGQGPEFLTYFNYEAQQDKSGLPNDRFSAERPEGSISTLTIQRTEQRDSAMYRCASSPLAGRSISGNTIYFGEGSWLTVV.

The V call is TRBV5-3, the J call TRBJ1-2, with D unresolved. TRBV5-3 falls under the ORF class, with uncertain function. Trimming stripped 4 bases from V and 0 bases from J, with 13 bases between. This CDR3 is built from 15 residues. The CDR3 protein is CARSRRAEANYGYTF. The CDR3 region has the DNA TGTGCCAGAAGCCGGCGGGCAGAAGCTAACTATGGCTACACCTTC.

This clonotype turned up a few times. V and J are TRBV12-3 or TRBV12-4 and TRBJ1-3, with 7 bases aligning to TRBD1. J was trimmed by 4 bases and V by 4 bases; bases with no gene match: 16. The CDR3 contains 18 residues. As DNA, the CDR3 is TGTGCCAGCAGTTCGACCGTCGGGACAGACTATTCAGGAAACACCATATATTTT. Residues: CASSSTVGTDYSGNTIYF.

The genes are TRBV28 and TRBJ1-6; the D is unclear. The CDR3 spans 12 residues. Germline CDR1 is MDHEN and CDR2 is SYDVKM. V was clipped by 6 bases and J by 14 bases, with 14 bases between them. This CDR3 reads CASSSRIGALHF. The CDR3 coding sequence is TGTGCCAGCAGCTCCCGGATTGGGGCCCTCCACTTT.

This clonotype was seen at least ten times. This chain connects TRBV7-2 to TRBJ1-1; D remains unclear. CDR1 and CDR2 from the germline V gene are SGHTA and FQGNSA. Trimming took off 1 base at V and 8 bases at J, with 5 bases between the two ends. The CDR3 loop spans 11 amino acids. As DNA, the CDR3 is TGTGCCAGCAGCTTAGTACGGGAAGCTTTCTTT. It is translated as CASSLVREAFF.

This clonotype was seen a handful of times. This chain connects TRBV20-1 to TRBJ1-5; TRBD1 is a possible D gene (5 bases). The CDR3 is made up of 14 amino acids. Trimming removed 3 bases from V and 0 bases from J, with 9 bases in between. CDR1 is DFQATT and CDR2 is SNEGSKA in the germline V gene (reference sequence). The CDR3 here is CSARTDYSNQPQHF. CDR3 nucleotides: TGCAGTGCTAGGACAGACTATAGCAATCAGCCCCAGCATTTT.

This rearrangement joins TRBV7-2 to TRBJ2-5; 10 bases agree with TRBD2. The CDR3 spans 16 residues. CDR1 and CDR2 from the germline V gene are SGHTA and FQGNSA. The V gene end was trimmed by 4 bases and the J gene end by 5 bases; junction bases not matched to a gene: 10. This chain's CDR3 is CASSYPVAGGMETQYF. CDR3 coding DNA: TGTGCCAGCAGCTATCCGGTAGCGGGGGGTATGGAGACCCAGTACTTC. The whole variable domain, filled in from reference TRBV7-2 and TRBJ2-5, reads GAGVSQSPSNKVTEKGKDVELRCDPISGHTALYWYRQSLGQGLEFLIYFQGNSAPDKSGLPSDRFSAERTGGSVSTLTIQRTQQEDSAVYLCASSYPVAGGMETQYFGPGTRLLVL.

The chain joins TRBV5-1 to TRBJ1-6, with D perhaps matching TRBD1 (5 bases). Germline-derived CDR1 and CDR2 are SGHRS and YFSETQ. Trimming removed 3 bases from V and 14 bases from J, with 12 bases in between. The CDR3 extends over 12 amino acids. DNA of the CDR3: TGCGCCAGCAGCTACGACAGTTCTTCCCTCCACTTT. The encoded protein is CASSYDSSSLHF. The full variable domain, its missing parts supplied by reference TRBV5-1 and TRBJ1-6, is KAGVTQTPRYLIKTRGQQVTLSCSPISGHRSVSWYQQTPGQGLQFLFEYFSETQRNKGNFPGRFSGRQFSNSRSEMNVSTLELGDSALYLCASSYDSSSLHFGNGTRLTVT.

This clonotype was counted between two and nine times. The chain links TRBV4-1 to TRBJ1-2; D remains ambiguous. V lost 0 bases, J lost 4 bases, and 12 bases lay in between. Germline CDR1 reads MGHRA; CDR2 reads YSYEKL. This CDR3 contains 15 residues. CDR3 amino acids: CASSQEEGWSYGYTF. CDR3 nucleotide sequence: TGCGCCAGCAGCCAAGAAGAGGGTTGGAGCTATGGCTACACCTTC.

This clonotype was seen ten or more times. The rearrangement joins TRBV7-2 to TRBJ2-7; tentative D call: TRBD2 (5 bases). The CDR3 totals 15 residues. Trimming took off 5 bases at V and 6 bases at J, with 20 bases between the two ends. Germline lookup yields CDR1 SGHTA and CDR2 FQGNSA. CDR3 sequence reads: CASSVPRRGSSEQYF. The CDR3 coding sequence is TGTGCCAGCAGCGTTCCTAGGAGAGGGTCATCCGAGCAGTACTTC.

The chain employs TRBV10-2 and TRBJ2-1; TRBD2 aligns across 9 bases. The CDR3 loop spans 15 amino acids. V was pared by 4 bases and J by 7 bases, with 8 bases of the junction left unmatched. Germline V lookup: CDR1 WSHSY, CDR2 SAAADI. As DNA, the CDR3 is TGCGCCAGCAGTGGCCCGGGACTAGCTTCTAATGAGCAGTTCTTC. Its protein product is CASSGPGLASNEQFF.

The rearrangement links TRBV20-1 to TRBJ1-5; the match to TRBD1 covers 8 bases. This CDR3 has 13 amino acids. Germline CDR1 is DFQATT and CDR2 is SNEGSKA (reference sequence). V was pared by 3 bases and J by 5 bases, with 3 bases of the junction left unmatched. The CDR3 DNA reads as TGCAGTGCTAGGGAGACAGGGGATCAGCCCCAGCATTTT. This codes for CSARETGDQPQHF.

The chain has TRBV27 and TRBJ2-7, with 8 nucleotides matching TRBD2. The CDR3 is 14 amino acids. Germline lookup yields CDR1 MNHEY and CDR2 SMNVEV (reference sequence). J gave up 5 bases and V 7 bases, and 10 bases lay outside the gene matches. CDR3 sequence (DNA): TGTGCCAGCAATGTTGGGCGGGGGGCAAACGAGCAGTACTTC. Translating it yields CASNVGRGANEQYF.

The chain uses TRBV7-6 and TRBJ1-3, with 7 bases that match TRBD1. J was trimmed by 0 bases and V by 1 base; bases with no gene match: 3. Germline V lookup: CDR1 SGHVS, CDR2 FNYEAQ. CDR3 length equals 16 residues. CDR3: CASSLVRTGSGNTIYF. In DNA form, the CDR3 reads TGTGCCAGCAGCTTAGTCCGGACAGGCTCTGGAAACACCATATATTTT. Supplemented by reference TRBV7-6 and TRBJ1-3, the full variable domain reads GAGVSQSPRYKVTKRGQDVALRCDPISGHVSLYWYRQALGQGPEFLTYFNYEAQQDKSGLPNDRFSAERPEGSISTLTIQRTEQRDSAMYRCASSLVRTGSGNTIYFGEGSWLTVV.

The V gene is TRBV11-2, the J gene TRBJ1-5, with D maybe TRBD1 (5 bases). V lost 5 bases and J 2 bases, leaving 13 bases between the germline ends. The CDR3 sequence is 15 residues long. CDR1 is SGHAT, CDR2 FQNNGV, per germline. CDR3 region: CASSAAGTGNQPQHF. The CDR3, as DNA: TGTGCCAGCAGCGCCGCGGGGACCGGCAATCAGCCCCAGCATTTT.

This chain connects TRBV20-1 to TRBJ1-6; 10 nucleotides line up with TRBD1. This CDR3 is 15 amino acids long. The trim removed 5 bases at V and 9 bases at J, leaving 10 bases unmatched. Germline V gives CDR1 DFQATT, CDR2 SNEGSKA (reference sequence). CDR3 coding DNA: TGCAGTGCTCTGATTGGACAGGGGGGAAGTTCACCCCTCCACTTT. It specifies CSALIGQGGSSPLHF.

J is TRBJ2-7 and V is TRBV3-1, with D unclear. The CDR3 runs to 14 residues. The V gene's germline CDR1 is LGHDT and CDR2 YNNKEL (reference sequence). The V end was cut by 0 bases, the J end by 1 base, with 7 bases between. The CDR3 is CASSQEHSSYEQYF. The CDR3 coding sequence is TGTGCCAGCAGCCAAGAGCACAGTTCCTACGAGCAGTACTTC.

The chain couples TRBV9 to TRBJ2-1, with D perhaps TRBD2 (6 bases). V was cut by 3 bases and J by 6 bases, with 16 bases left in between. Germline V gene lookup returns CDR1 SGDLS and CDR2 YYNGEE. The CDR3 length is 15 residues. This CDR3 reads CASSAPGVGANEQFF. The CDR3 nucleotides read TGTGCCAGCAGCGCCCCGGGAGTTGGGGCCAATGAGCAGTTCTTC.